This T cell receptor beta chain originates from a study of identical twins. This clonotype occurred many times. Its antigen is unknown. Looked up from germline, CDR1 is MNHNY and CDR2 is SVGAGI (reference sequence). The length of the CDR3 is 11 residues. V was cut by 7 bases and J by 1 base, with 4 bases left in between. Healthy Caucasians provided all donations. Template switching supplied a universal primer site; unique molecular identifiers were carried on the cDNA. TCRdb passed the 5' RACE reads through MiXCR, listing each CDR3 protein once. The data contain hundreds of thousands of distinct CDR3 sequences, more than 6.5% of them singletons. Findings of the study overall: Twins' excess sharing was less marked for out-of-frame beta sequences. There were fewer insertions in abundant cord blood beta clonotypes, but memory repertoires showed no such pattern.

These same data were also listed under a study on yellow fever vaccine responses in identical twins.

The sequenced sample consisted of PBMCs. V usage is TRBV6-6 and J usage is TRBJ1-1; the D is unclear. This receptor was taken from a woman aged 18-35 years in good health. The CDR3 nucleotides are TGTGCCAGCAAGCCGAACACTGAAGCTTTCTTT. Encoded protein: CASKPNTEAFF.